A single sample gave rise to the 25 T cell receptor beta chains below, sequenced in a study of cytomegalovirus exposure and HLA in healthy donors. A multiplex PCR was run with 60 Vbeta primers and 13 Jbeta primers. Generated by immunoSEQ multiplex PCR, the TCRdb table keeps only in-frame clones and is missing some. The sample consists of 180,000 or so clones, approximately 81% of them appearing once. Source material: PBMCs. The source is a male donor in good health and CMV-seronegative.

The rearrangement uses TRBV27 and TRBJ2-6; D not certain. Between the trimmed V and J ends, which lost 5 bases and 3 bases, there was a span of 17 bases. The CDR3 contains 17 residues. The V gene's germline CDR1 is MNHEY and CDR2 SMNVEV (reference sequence). The CDR3 sequence: CASSRPRGDSGANVLTF. The CDR3 nucleotides are TGTGCCAGCAGTCGCCCCCGTGGTGATAGTGGGGCCAACGTCCTGACTTTC.

This clone has just one count. DNA for the CDR3: TGTGCCAGCAGAACCTCGGGACAGGGGAATTCACCCCTCCACTTT. Encoded protein: CASRTSGQGNSPLHF. This chain links TRBV7-9 with TRBJ1-6, with 10 bases lining up with TRBD1. Germline CDR1 reads SEHNR; CDR2 reads FQNEAQ (reference sequence). Unmatched junction bases numbered 6, after V lost 6 bases and J lost 7 bases. The CDR3 has 15 amino acids.

This clone was picked up one time. The chain joins TRBV6-4 to TRBJ1-4; D is unresolved. Deletions cut 4 bases from V and 0 bases from J, with 9 bases between. The CDR3 runs to 15 residues. CDR1 is MRHNA and CDR2 is SNTAGT in the germline V gene. The CDR3 DNA follows: TGTGCCAGCAGTGGGGTGGAGCCAACTAATGAAAAACTGTTTTTT. It is translated as CASSGVEPTNEKLFF.

This clone was counted a few times. Other DNA sequences within the sample encode an identical CDR3. CDR3 nucleotides: TGTGCCAGCAGTTTGGACAGGGGGCGCGAAAAACTGTTTTTT. Translated, it gives CASSLDRGREKLFF. This chain joins TRBV28 and TRBJ1-4; TRBD1 aligns across 11 bases. This CDR3 is built from 14 residues. From germline, CDR1 is MDHEN and CDR2 SYDVKM. Trimming took 3 bases from V and 8 from J; bases not matched to a gene: 2.

The V gene is TRBV7-2, the J gene TRBJ2-4; D perhaps matches TRBD1 (6 bases). Looked up from germline, CDR1 is SGHTA and CDR2 is FQGNSA. V gave up 2 bases and J gave up 0 bases, with 8 bases separating them. The CDR3 has 15 amino acids. The CDR3 loop reads CASSLQGLAKNIQYF. As DNA, the CDR3 is TGTGCCAGCAGCTTACAGGGGTTAGCCAAAAACATTCAGTACTTC.

The rearrangement joins TRBV20-1 to TRBJ2-5, with a weak D call TRBD1 (5 bases). Germline-derived CDR1 and CDR2 are DFQATT and SNEGSKA (reference sequence). This CDR3 is 11 amino acids long. V lost 4 bases and J 9 bases, leaving 12 bases between the germline ends. CDR3 amino acids: CSAIKQAPQYF. The DNA for the CDR3 is TGCAGTGCTATTAAACAGGCGCCCCAGTACTTC.

The chain carries TRBV29-1 and TRBJ1-1; tentative D call: TRBD1 (6 bases). Trimming removed 4 bases from V and 0 bases from J, with 12 bases in between. Germline V gene lookup returns CDR1 SQVTM and CDR2 ANQGSEA. The CDR3 contains 14 residues. The CDR3 protein is CSVGGQRMNTEAFF. The DNA for the CDR3 is TGCAGCGTTGGCGGACAGCGAATGAACACTGAAGCTTTCTTT.

This clone was seen more than once but under ten times. This chain joins TRBV18 and TRBJ1-1; D may be TRBD1 (5 bases). Germline V gives CDR1 KGHSH, CDR2 LQKENI. V lost 3 bases and J 1 base, leaving 9 bases between the germline ends. The CDR3 is made up of 14 amino acids. The CDR3 protein is CASSPRGSNTEAFF. The CDR3, as DNA: TGTGCCAGCTCACCCCGGGGGTCGAACACTGAAGCTTTCTTT.

The chain has TRBV14 and TRBJ2-5, with D possibly being TRBD2 (6 bases). Trimming cost V 2 bases and J 4 bases, with 14 bases left between them. The CDR3 is made up of 15 amino acids. Germline assignment: CDR1 SGHDN and CDR2 FVKESK. Written as DNA, the CDR3 is TGTGCCAGCAGCCAAAGGGGCGGAGGGCTAGAGACCCAGTACTTC. Translating gives CASSQRGGGLETQYF.

The chain joins TRBV11-1 to TRBJ2-7, with 12 bases matching TRBD2. The germline V gene has CDR1 SGHAT and CDR2 FQDESV (reference sequence). Trimming cost V 3 bases and J 3 bases; bases outside gene matches: 12. The CDR3 runs 18 residues. The CDR3 here is CASSFARTSGTPSYEQYF. The CDR3 coding sequence is TGTGCCAGCAGCTTCGCCCGGACTAGCGGGACCCCTAGCTACGAGCAGTACTTC.

This chain connects TRBV21-1 to TRBJ2-3; TRBD2, the table's D call, was not compared with the DNA. TRBV21-1 is a pseudogene segment. The CDR3 is 18 residues long. In DNA, the CDR3 is TGTGCCAGCAGCAAAGCCGGGAGTAGCGGGGGGAGCACAGATACGCAGTATTTT. Residues: CASSKAGSSGGSTDTQYF.

This clone was counted a few times. The genes are TRBV7-9 and TRBJ2-7; 9 nucleotides align to TRBD1. J was trimmed by 5 bases and V by 2 bases; bases with no gene match: 10. The CDR3 runs to 16 residues. Germline CDR1 and CDR2: SEHNR and FQNEAQ (reference sequence). CDR3 residues: CASSLIPGQGSDEQYF. The CDR3 DNA follows: TGTGCCAGCAGCTTAATCCCGGGACAGGGATCAGACGAGCAGTACTTC. Filled out from reference TRBV7-9 and TRBJ2-7, the complete variable domain reads DTGVSQNPRHKITKRGQNVTFRCDPISEHNRLYWYRQTLGQGPEFLTYFQNEAQLEKSRLLSDRFSAERPKGSFSTLEIQRTEQGDSAMYLCASSLIPGQGSDEQYFGPGTRLTVT.

This chain links TRBV9 with TRBJ1-2, with TRBD1 as a possible D gene (5 bases). Germline CDR1 reads SGDLS; CDR2 reads YYNGEE. V lost 0 bases to trimming and J lost 5 bases, with 11 bases between them. CDR3 length equals 14 residues. CDR3 sequence reads: CASSVGQGPYGYTF. The CDR3 DNA reads as TGTGCCAGCAGCGTAGGGCAGGGCCCTTATGGCTACACCTTC.

The chain uses TRBV18 and TRBJ1-2; D is unclear. This CDR3 is built from 13 residues. Trimming shortened V by 5 bases and J by 4 bases, and 11 bases separated the two germline ends. Germline V gene lookup returns CDR1 KGHSH and CDR2 LQKENI. The CDR3 region has the DNA TGTGCCAGCTCAGAGGCCCTGGGCTATGGCTACACCTTC. It is translated as CASSEALGYGYTF.

The chain is built from TRBV6-1 and TRBJ1-1; 8 bases map to TRBD1. V lost 0 bases to trimming and J lost 1 base; unmatched junction nucleotides: 7. Germline loops: CDR1 MNHNS, CDR2 SASEGT. The CDR3 runs 17 residues. The DNA for the CDR3 is TGTGCCAGCAGTGAAGCGCTGGGGACAGGAGGGAACACTGAAGCTTTCTTT. Its translation is CASSEALGTGGNTEAFF.

The genes are TRBV25-1 and TRBJ2-7; the D gene is possibly TRBD2 (5 bases). This CDR3 has 13 residues. V was pared by 3 bases and J by 2 bases, with 8 bases between. The V gene's germline CDR1 is MGHDK and CDR2 SYGVNS. CDR3 coding DNA: TGTGCCAGCAGTGATAGCGCTACCTACGAGCAGTACTTC. It is translated as CASSDSATYEQYF.

V usage is TRBV25-1 and J usage is TRBJ2-7; 10 bases fit TRBD1. Unmatched junction bases numbered 9, after V lost 3 bases and J lost 7 bases. CDR3 size: 15 residues. The V gene's germline CDR1 is MGHDK and CDR2 SYGVNS. CDR3: CASSDPGTGETEQYF. CDR3 coding DNA: TGTGCCAGCAGTGATCCCGGGACAGGGGAGACTGAGCAGTACTTC.

This chain uses TRBV15 with TRBJ2-2, with 10 bases fitting TRBD1. Germline-derived CDR1 and CDR2 are LNHNV and YYDKDF (reference sequence). CDR3 length equals 17 residues. Losses at the gene ends were 3 bases for V and 0 bases for J; bases not matched to a gene: 4. The CDR3 bases are TGTGCCACCAGCAGGCTGGGACAGGGGACGAACACCGGGGAGCTGTTTTTT. Encoded protein: CATSRLGQGTNTGELFF. The full variable domain, rest sourced from reference TRBV15 and TRBJ2-2, is DAMVIQNPRYQVTQFGKPVTLSCSQTLNHNVMYWYQQKSSQAPKLLFHYYDKDFNNEADTPDNFQSRRPNTSFCFLDIRSPGLGDTAMYLCATSRLGQGTNTGELFFGEGSRLTVL.

The gene calls are TRBV11-2 and TRBJ2-7; weak D call: TRBD2 (5 bases). The CDR3 has 12 residues. The V end lost 8 bases, the J end lost 5 bases, and 13 bases lay between the germline ends. Germline CDR1 is SGHAT and CDR2 is FQNNGV. CDR3 bases: TGTGCCAGCCACCTAGCTGGGCACGAGCAGTACTTC. It codes for CASHLAGHEQYF.

This chain's CDR3 is CASSLSPMAGTEAFF. CDR3 DNA: TGTGCCAGCAGTTTATCTCCCATGGCGGGGACTGAAGCTTTCTTT. The chain recombines TRBV27 with TRBJ1-1, with D hard to call. Per the germline V gene, CDR1 is MNHEY and CDR2 is SMNVEV (reference sequence). The CDR3 is 15 amino acids. The V end lost 0 bases, the J end lost 5 bases, and 13 bases lay between the germline ends.

The CDR3 region has the DNA TGTGCCACCAGCAGAGAGGACAGAGCCTACGAGCAGTACTTC. This gives the protein CATSREDRAYEQYF. The rearrangement uses TRBV15 and TRBJ2-7; tentatively, D is TRBD1 (6 bases). The germline CDR1 and CDR2 sequences are LNHNV and YYDKDF (reference sequence). CDR3 size: 14 residues. V was pared by 0 bases and J by 2 bases, with 8 bases between.

The CDR3 loop reads CASSYLAQNTGELFF. DNA of the CDR3: TGTGCCAGCAGTTATTTGGCACAGAACACCGGGGAGCTGTTTTTT. The gene calls are TRBV6-5 and TRBJ2-2; D not certain. Trimming left V 3 bases short and J 1 base short, with 9 bases between. From germline, CDR1 is MNHEY and CDR2 SVGAGI. The CDR3 covers 15 residues.

The chain uses TRBV5-5 and TRBJ1-6, with TRBD1 identical over 7 bases. This CDR3 has 14 amino acids. Per the germline V gene, CDR1 is SGHKS and CDR2 is YYEKEE (reference sequence). The trim removed 4 bases at V and 10 bases at J, leaving 8 bases unmatched. The CDR3 bases are TGTGCCAGCAGCACGGGACAGACGGTCTCACCCCTCCACTTT. Its translation is CASSTGQTVSPLHF.

The V call is TRBV11-1, the J call TRBJ2-1, with 10 bases that match TRBD1. Trimming removed 5 bases from V and 2 bases from J; junction bases left unmatched: 6. Germline V gene sequence: CDR1 SGHAT, CDR2 FQDESV (reference sequence). The CDR3 is 16 amino acids. CDR3 region: CASSTVGTGAYNEQFF. The DNA of the CDR3 is TGTGCCAGCAGCACCGTGGGGACAGGGGCCTACAATGAGCAGTTCTTC.

The chain carries TRBV2 and TRBJ1-6; possibly TRBD1 for D (6 bases). CDR1 and CDR2 (germline): SNHLY, FYNNEI. Trimming removed 8 bases from V and 10 bases from J, with 15 bases in between. The CDR3 is 13 amino acids. The CDR3 region is CASSVGGWSPLHF. The CDR3 region has the DNA TGTGCCAGCTCTGTTGGGGGCTGGTCACCCCTCCACTTT.